The 19 T cell receptor beta chains below all came from one sample that was sequenced in a study of PD-1 blockade in classical Hodgkin lymphoma. All patients relapsed after autologous stem cell transplantation, and brentuximab vedotin exposure varied. Produced via immunoSEQ multiplex PCR; TCRdb's table is partial and in-frame only. The table lists approximately 19,000 clones, 77% of them singletons. The sequenced sample was peripheral blood mononuclear cells (PBMCs), obtained before the second cycle of nivolumab. These receptors all stem from a human donor with classical Hodgkin lymphoma.

The genes are TRBV18 and TRBJ1-1; D remains ambiguous. The CDR3 spans 13 residues. Between the trimmed V and J ends, which lost 6 bases and 1 base, there was a span of 9 bases. Germline V gives CDR1 KGHSH, CDR2 LQKENI. CDR3 DNA sequence: TGTGCCAGCTCTCCCCGGGCGAACACTGAAGCTTTCTTT. Its translation is CASSPRANTEAFF.

The rearrangement links TRBV5-6 to TRBJ2-3; D may be TRBD1 (5 bases). Germline CDR1 reads SGHDT; CDR2 reads YYEEEE. The CDR3 has 17 residues. Trimming took off 4 bases at V and 0 bases at J, with 18 bases between the two ends. In nucleotides, the CDR3 is TGTGCCAGCAGCCCAATCGACAGCGCCGCTAGCACAGATACGCAGTATTTT. This encodes CASSPIDSAASTDTQYF.

This chain uses TRBV7-7 with TRBJ2-2; TRBD2 agrees at 15 bases. CDR3 length equals 20 residues. The ends lost 2 bases at V and 5 bases at J; junction bases unmatched: 12. The germline V gene encodes CDR1 SSHAT and CDR2 FNYEAQ (reference sequence). CDR3 residues: CASSLMSPGLAGGRTGELFF. The CDR3 bases are TGTGCCAGCAGCTTAATGTCGCCCGGACTAGCGGGAGGGCGGACCGGGGAGCTGTTTTTT.

The chain is built from TRBV29-1 and TRBJ1-1; D uncertain. Germline V gives CDR1 SQVTM, CDR2 ANQGSEA. The CDR3 covers 9 residues. V shed 7 bases and J shed 5 bases, with 5 bases lying between them. The CDR3 DNA is TGCAGCGGAAGGACTGAAGCTTTCTTT. Encoded protein: CSGRTEAFF.

V and J are TRBV7-9 and TRBJ1-2; 7 nucleotides align to TRBD1. The germline gives CDR1 SEHNR, CDR2 FQNEAQ (reference sequence). The CDR3 runs 18 residues. V shed 0 bases and J 5 bases; nucleotides not matched to a gene: 15. CDR3 in amino acids: CASSLAPFGTETPYGYTF. In DNA, the CDR3 is TGTGCCAGCAGCTTAGCGCCATTCGGGACAGAGACCCCTTATGGCTACACCTTC.

V usage is TRBV11-3 and J usage is TRBJ2-7, with TRBD1 identical over 7 bases. The J segment lost 3 bases and the V segment lost 5 bases, leaving 4 bases of the junction unmatched. This CDR3 is 13 amino acids long. From germline, CDR1 is SGHNT and CDR2 YENEEA. Here the CDR3 reads CASSRDRLYEQYF. The DNA of the CDR3 is TGTGCCAGCAGCCGGGACAGACTCTACGAGCAGTACTTC.

The chain recombines TRBV7-2 with TRBJ2-7; D uncertain. V was shortened by 1 base and J by 1 base, with 8 bases between the two germline ends. This CDR3 is built from 14 residues. The germline V gene has CDR1 SGHTA and CDR2 FQGNSA. The DNA for the CDR3 is TGTGCCAGCAGCTTAGGGCTTAGGTCCTACGAGCAGTACTTC. It specifies CASSLGLRSYEQYF.

CDR3 protein: CASSKRGTGDKHRSTGELFF. In DNA form, the CDR3 reads TGTGCCAGCAGCAAAAGGGGGACAGGGGATAAGCACCGATCCACCGGGGAGCTGTTTTTT. V and J are TRBV21-1 and TRBJ2-2; TRBD1, the D gene given by the table, was not confirmed from the DNA. TRBV21-1 is recorded as a pseudogene. This CDR3 contains 20 residues.

The chain couples TRBV6-1 to TRBJ1-4, with D perhaps matching TRBD1 (5 bases). The CDR3 spans 15 residues. V lost 4 bases and J lost 5, with 14 bases in between. CDR1 is MNHNS and CDR2 is SASEGT in the germline V gene. CDR3 sequence: CASSVPGTGNEKLFF. The DNA for the CDR3 is TGTGCCAGCAGTGTTCCCGGGACGGGGAATGAAAAACTGTTTTTT.

This clone was seen a few times. This chain connects TRBV30 to TRBJ1-5; 7 positions agree with TRBD1. Germline V lookup: CDR1 GTSNPN, CDR2 SVGIG (reference sequence). The J segment lost 3 bases and the V segment lost 4 bases, leaving 12 bases of the junction unmatched. This CDR3 is built from 16 residues. This chain's CDR3 is CAWTRRGQGDNQPQHF. The CDR3, as DNA: TGTGCCTGGACAAGAAGGGGGCAAGGGGACAATCAGCCCCAGCATTTT.

The chain joins TRBV7-9 to TRBJ2-1; 7 bases map to TRBD2. The CDR3 has 13 amino acids. Per the germline V gene, CDR1 is SEHNR and CDR2 is FQNEAQ (reference sequence). Trimming removed 4 bases from V and 8 bases from J; junction bases left unmatched: 5. The CDR3 DNA follows: TGTGCCAGCAGCTCAGGACTAGTCGATGAGCAGTTCTTC. This translates into CASSSGLVDEQFF.

This clone came up a few times. The chain combines TRBV2 with TRBJ2-1; the D gene is possibly TRBD2 (5 bases). The CDR3 loop spans 12 amino acids. Looked up from germline, CDR1 is SNHLY and CDR2 is FYNNEI. With 3 bases removed from V and 14 bases from J, the gap between germline ends came to 14 bases. CDR3 DNA sequence: TGTGCCAGCAGTGAGATACGGACTGCCGAGTTCTTC. This gives the protein CASSEIRTAEFF. Looking up the rest from reference TRBV2 and TRBJ2-1 gives the full variable domain: EPEVTQTPSHQVTQMGQEVILRCVPISNHLYFYWYRQILGQKVEFLVSFYNNEISEKSEIFDDQFSVERPDGSNFTLKIRSTKLEDSAMYFCASSEIRTAEFFGPGTRLTVL.

The rearrangement joins TRBV6-1 to TRBJ2-1; either TRBD1 or TRBD2 may fit D (5 bases each). Trimming cost V 7 bases and J 0 bases, with 10 bases left between them. This CDR3 has 14 amino acids. CDR1 is MNHNS, CDR2 SASEGT, per germline. The CDR3 nucleotides read TGTGCCAGCAAGGGGACGATCTCCTACAATGAGCAGTTCTTC. Residues: CASKGTISYNEQFF.

The chain combines TRBV2 with TRBJ2-7; a weak D match, TRBD2 (6 bases). Trimming pared 10 bases from V and 3 bases from J, leaving 13 bases between. This CDR3 is 12 amino acids long. The V gene's germline CDR1 is SNHLY and CDR2 FYNNEI. The CDR3 sequence is CAISPSVYEQYF. CDR3 nucleotides: TGTGCCATCTCCCCTAGCGTCTACGAGCAGTACTTC.

This sequence joins TRBV13 and TRBJ1-3, with D hard to call. This CDR3 is 15 amino acids long. V was shortened by 2 bases and J by 0 bases, with 8 bases between the two germline ends. In germline, CDR1 is PRHDT, CDR2 FYEKMQ (reference sequence). The CDR3 DNA is TGTGCCAGCAGCTTATCTGGCAACTCTGGAAACACCATATATTTT. This sequence encodes CASSLSGNSGNTIYF.

The chain couples TRBV29-1 to TRBJ2-1; the D gene is possibly TRBD2 (7 bases). CDR1 and CDR2 from the germline V gene are SQVTM and ANQGSEA. The CDR3 is 14 amino acids. Deletions cut 0 bases from V and 7 bases from J, with 13 bases between. CDR3 bases: TGCAGCGTTGAAGAGGGGGGGGCCCAAAATGAGCAGTTCTTC. This encodes CSVEEGGAQNEQFF.

V is TRBV30 and J is TRBJ2-4, with D perhaps assigned TRBD1 or TRBD2 (6 bases each). Germline V gives CDR1 GTSNPN, CDR2 SVGIG (reference sequence). CDR3 length: 13 amino acids. Trimming left V 4 bases short and J 6 bases short, with 13 bases between. CDR3 amino acids: CAWKGGPLNIQYF. In nucleotides, the CDR3 is TGTGCCTGGAAGGGGGGCCCCCTAAACATTCAGTACTTC.

V is TRBV29-1 and J is TRBJ2-5; 7 nucleotides line up with TRBD1. The V gene's germline CDR1 is SQVTM and CDR2 ANQGSEA. The CDR3 contains 13 residues. Unmatched junction bases numbered 9, after V lost 6 bases and J lost 5 bases. For the CDR3, the DNA is TGCAGCGTCCTCCAGGGGGTAGGGGAGACCCAGTACTTC. Translating gives CSVLQGVGETQYF.

V is TRBV29-1 and J is TRBJ2-1, with unresolved D. Looked up from germline, CDR1 is SQVTM and CDR2 is ANQGSEA. Between the trimmed V and J ends, which lost 3 bases and 0 bases, there was a span of 6 bases. CDR3 length equals 13 residues. Here the CDR3 DNA reads TGCAGCGTTGAGGCTAGCTCCTACAATGAGCAGTTCTTC. It codes for CSVEASSYNEQFF.